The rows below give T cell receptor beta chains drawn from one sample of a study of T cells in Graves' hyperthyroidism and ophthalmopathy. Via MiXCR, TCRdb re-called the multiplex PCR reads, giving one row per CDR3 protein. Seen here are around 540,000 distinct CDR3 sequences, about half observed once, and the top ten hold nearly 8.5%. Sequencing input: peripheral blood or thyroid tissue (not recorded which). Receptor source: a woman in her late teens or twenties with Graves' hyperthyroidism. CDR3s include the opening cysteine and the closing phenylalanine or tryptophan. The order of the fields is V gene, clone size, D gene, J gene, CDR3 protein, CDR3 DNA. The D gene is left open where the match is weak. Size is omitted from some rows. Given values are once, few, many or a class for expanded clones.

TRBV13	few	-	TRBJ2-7	CASSSPRGHEQYF	TGTGCCAGCAGCTCCCCCCGGGGCCACGAGCAGTACTTC
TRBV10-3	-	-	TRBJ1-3	CAATGISGNTIYF	TGTGCCGCGACAGGTATCTCTGGAAACACCATATATTTT
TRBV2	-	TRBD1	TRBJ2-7	CASSLTGYFYEQYF	TGTGCCAGCAGTCTGACAGGGTACTTCTACGAGCAGTACTTC
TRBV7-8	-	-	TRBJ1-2	CASSLVSGGYTF	TGTGCCAGCAGCTTAGTCTCAGGGGGCTACACCTTC
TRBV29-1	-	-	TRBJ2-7	CSVSGLSNYEQYF	TGCAGCGTTTCGGGACTGTCGAACTACGAGCAGTACTTC
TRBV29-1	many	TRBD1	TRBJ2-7	CSVGDSLSYEQYF	TGCAGCGTCGGGGACAGTCTATCCTACGAGCAGTACTTC
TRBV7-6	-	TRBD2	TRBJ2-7	CASSQGLASEQYF	TGTGCCAGCAGCCAGGGACTAGCGAGCGAGCAGTACTTC
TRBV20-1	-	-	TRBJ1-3	CSARGQKGSIYF	TGCAGTGCTAGAGGACAGAAAGGGTCCATATATTTT
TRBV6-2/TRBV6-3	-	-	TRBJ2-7	CASSYPLPGGGENEQYF	TGTGCCAGCAGTTATCCTCTCCCGGGCGGGGGCGAAAACGAGCAGTACTTC
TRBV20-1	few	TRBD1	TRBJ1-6	CSARDYRGHNSPLHF	TGCAGTGCTAGAGATTACAGGGGCCATAATTCACCCCTCCACTTT
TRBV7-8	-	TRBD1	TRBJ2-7	CASSLWDREGEQYF	TGTGCCAGCAGTTTGTGGGACAGGGAGGGCGAGCAGTACTTC
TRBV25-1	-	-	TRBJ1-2	CASHGRGYGYTF	TGTGCCAGTCACGGACGCGGCTATGGCTACACCTTC
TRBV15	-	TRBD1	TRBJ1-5	CATSRDQGVQPQHF	TGTGCCACCAGCAGAGATCAGGGGGTTCAGCCCCAGCATTTT
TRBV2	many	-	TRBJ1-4	CASGLGRINEKLFF	TGTGCCAGCGGACTGGGACGGATCAATGAAAAACTGTTTTTT
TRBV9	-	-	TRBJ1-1	CASSQSGDTEAFF	TGTGCCAGCAGCCAATCCGGGGACACTGAAGCTTTCTTT
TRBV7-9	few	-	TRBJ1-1	CASSHLQDGMNTEAFF	TGTGCCAGCAGCCACTTACAGGACGGAATGAACACTGAAGCTTTCTTT
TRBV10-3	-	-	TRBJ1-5	CAISELANNQPQHF	TGTGCCATCAGTGAATTGGCCAACAATCAGCCCCAGCATTTT
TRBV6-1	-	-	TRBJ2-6	CASSPHKGSGANVLTF	TGTGCCAGCAGTCCCCATAAGGGGTCTGGGGCCAACGTCCTGACTTTC
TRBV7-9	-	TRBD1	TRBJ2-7	CASSPRTGEPYEQYF	TGTGCCAGCAGCCCTAGGACAGGAGAACCCTACGAGCAGTACTTC
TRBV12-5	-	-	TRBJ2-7	CASGFGSGNEQYF	TGTGCTAGTGGTTTTGGGAGTGGCAACGAGCAGTACTTC
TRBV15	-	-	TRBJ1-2	CATSNRGGNQGGYGYTF	TGTGCCACCAGCAACCGCGGCGGCAATCAGGGAGGCTATGGCTACACCTTC
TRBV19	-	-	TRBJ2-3	CASSITDRGDTQYF	TGTGCCAGTAGTATAACGGACCGCGGAGATACGCAGTATTTT
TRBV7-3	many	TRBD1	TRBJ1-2	CASSYDRGGGYTF	TGTGCCAGCAGCTACGACAGGGGAGGAGGCTACACCTTC
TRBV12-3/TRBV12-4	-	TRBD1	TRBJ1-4	CASSLGQGKNEKLFF	TGTGCCAGCAGTTTAGGACAGGGGAAGAATGAAAAACTGTTTTTT
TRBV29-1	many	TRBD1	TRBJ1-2	CSVDRGDGYGYTF	TGCAGCGTTGACAGGGGGGATGGGTATGGCTACACCTTC
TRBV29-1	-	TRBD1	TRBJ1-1	CSVDRGLNTEAFF	TGCAGCGTTGACAGGGGGCTGAACACTGAAGCTTTCTTT
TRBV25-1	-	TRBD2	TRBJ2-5	CASSAPSGKVTETQYF	TGTGCCAGCAGTGCACCTAGCGGGAAGGTGACGGAGACCCAGTACTTC
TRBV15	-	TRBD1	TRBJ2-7	CATSSQGVYEQYF	TGTGCCACCAGCTCTCAGGGGGTCTACGAGCAGTACTTC
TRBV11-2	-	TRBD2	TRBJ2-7	CASSEESGRYEQYF	TGTGCCAGCAGCGAAGAGAGCGGGAGGTACGAGCAGTACTTC
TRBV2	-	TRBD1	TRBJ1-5	CASRRWQGGNQPQHF	TGTGCCAGCCGTAGGTGGCAGGGGGGTAATCAGCCCCAGCATTTT
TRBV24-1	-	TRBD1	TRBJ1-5	CATSDSGQGGNQPQHF	TGTGCCACCAGTGATTCCGGACAGGGCGGCAATCAGCCCCAGCATTTT
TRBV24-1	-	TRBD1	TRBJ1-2	CATSGAGTDLYGGYTF	TGTGCCACCAGTGGTGCCGGGACAGACCTCTATGGGGGCTACACCTTC
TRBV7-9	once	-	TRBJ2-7	CASSSHPREQYF	TGTGCCAGCAGCTCGCACCCGAGGGAGCAGTACTTC
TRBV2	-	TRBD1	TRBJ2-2	CASRPGQGAGELFF	TGTGCCAGCAGACCGGGACAGGGGGCCGGGGAGCTGTTTTTT
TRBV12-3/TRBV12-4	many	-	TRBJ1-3	CATRGNTIYF	TGTGCCACCCGAGGAAACACCATATATTTT
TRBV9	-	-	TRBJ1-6	CASSQRSGSYNSPLHF	TGTGCCAGCAGCCAAAGATCGGGATCCTATAATTCACCCCTCCACTTT
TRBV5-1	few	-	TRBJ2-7	CASSPSLGQPHEQYF	TGCGCCAGCAGTCCCTCTCTAGGACAGCCCCACGAGCAGTACTTC
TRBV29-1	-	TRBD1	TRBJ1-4	CSVRQGANIEKLFF	TGCAGCGTGCGCCAGGGGGCGAATATTGAAAAACTGTTTTTT
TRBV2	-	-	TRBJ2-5	CASSVLVVETQYF	TGTGCCAGCAGTGTATTGGTTGTCGAGACCCAGTACTTC
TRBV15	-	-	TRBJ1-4	CATSGGNNEKLFF	TGTGCCACCAGCGGGGGGAATAATGAAAAACTGTTTTTT
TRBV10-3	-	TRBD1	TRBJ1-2	CAISPGTGSYYGYTF	TGTGCCATCAGTCCGGGGACAGGATCCTACTATGGCTACACCTTC
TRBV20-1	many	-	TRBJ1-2	CTPKVGGGYTF	TGCACCCCTAAGGTGGGCGGCGGCTACACCTTC
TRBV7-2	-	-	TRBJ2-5	CASSELAVTQYF	TGTGCCAGCAGCGAGCTAGCAGTGACCCAGTACTTC
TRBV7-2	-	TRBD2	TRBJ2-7	CASSSESSGGAAYEQYF	TGTGCCAGCAGCTCCGAGAGTAGCGGGGGGGCCGCCTACGAGCAGTACTTC
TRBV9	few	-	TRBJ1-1	CASSVILPGSTEAFF	TGTGCCAGCAGCGTCATCCTGCCCGGGTCCACTGAAGCTTTCTTT
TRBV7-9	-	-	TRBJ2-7	CASSWSGVRGTYEQYF	TGTGCCAGCAGTTGGAGCGGGGTAAGGGGGACCTACGAGCAGTACTTC
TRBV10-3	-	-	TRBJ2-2	CASSYRGLNTGELFF	TGTGCCAGCAGTTACCGGGGCCTTAACACCGGGGAGCTGTTTTTT
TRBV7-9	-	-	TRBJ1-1	CASRNRVSPEAFF	TGTGCCAGCAGAAACAGGGTGAGCCCTGAAGCTTTCTTT